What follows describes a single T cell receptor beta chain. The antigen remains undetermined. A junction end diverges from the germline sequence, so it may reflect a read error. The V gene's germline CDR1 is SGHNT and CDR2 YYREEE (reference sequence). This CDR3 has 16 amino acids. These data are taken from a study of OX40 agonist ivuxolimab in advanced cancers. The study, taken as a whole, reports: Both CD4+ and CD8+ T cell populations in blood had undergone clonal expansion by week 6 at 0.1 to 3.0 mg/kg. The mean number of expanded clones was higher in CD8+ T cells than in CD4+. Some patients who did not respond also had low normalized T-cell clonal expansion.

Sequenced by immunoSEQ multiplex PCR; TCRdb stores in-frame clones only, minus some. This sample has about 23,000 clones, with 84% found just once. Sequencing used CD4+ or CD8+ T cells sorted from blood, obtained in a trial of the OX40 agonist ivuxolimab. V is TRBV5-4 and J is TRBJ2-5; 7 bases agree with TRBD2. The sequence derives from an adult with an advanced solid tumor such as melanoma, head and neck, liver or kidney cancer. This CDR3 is CASSQEGPGGQETQYF. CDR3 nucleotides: TGCGCCAGCAGCCAAGAGGGACCGGGGGGACAAGAGACCCAGTACTTC.